This TCR beta chain was documented in a study of OX40 agonist ivuxolimab in advanced cancers. Whole-study context: Patients were given ivuxolimab, an antibody that agonizes OX40 (CD134).

Study outcomes and limitations: Doses of 0.1 to 3.0 mg/kg were accompanied by clonal expansion of CD4+ and CD8+ blood T cells by week 6.

Concerning this clone itself: Its antigen remains unknown.

With 0 bases removed from V and 3 bases from J, the gap between germline ends came to 11 bases. This CDR3 region has 16 residues. Germline V CDR1 and CDR2: MNHEY, SVGAGI. Sequencing used immunoSEQ multiplex PCR; TCRdb keeps in-frame clones, though not all of them. Of about 66,000 clones listed, about four fifths are singletons. The origin of this receptor is an adult with an advanced solid tumor such as melanoma, head and neck, liver or kidney cancer. The chain combines TRBV6-5 with TRBJ1-4; D not certain. Sequenced here: CD4+ or CD8+ T cells sorted from blood, sampled in a trial of the OX40 agonist ivuxolimab. The CDR3 is CASSYSGLQANEKLFF. The DNA of the CDR3 is TGTGCCAGCAGTTACTCAGGCCTGCAGGCTAATGAAAAACTGTTTTTT.